This T cell receptor beta chain was found in a study of molecular identifiers for immune sequencing clone quantification. The overall study: Replicate experiments divided RNA from roughly 21,000 or 96,000 naive CD8 cells into five parts and sequenced four. General study findings and limits: Among effectors, clones above 20 RNA copies held over 97% of molecules; among naive cells, under 1%.

This CDR3 spans 12 amino acids. V lost 3 bases and J lost 2, with 5 bases in between. CDR1 and CDR2 (germline): LNHDA, SQIVND (reference sequence). TCRdb passed the PCR reads through MiXCR, listing each CDR3 protein once. The data contain about 500,000 distinct CDR3 sequences, about a fifth of them singletons. Comments on this clonotype: The target antigen is unknown.

Construction of naive CD8 libraries employed about 20,000 to 1,100,000 sorted cells together with 10%, 30% or 50% RNA. Sorting isolated naive CD8 T cells as CD8+CD4-CCR7+CD45RA+ events. This chain joins TRBV19 and TRBJ2-7; D is unclear. Source material: naive CD8+ T cells from blood, with Jurkat cell RNA spiked in. Noted subset: FACS-sorted CD8+CD4-CCR7+CD45RA+ naive T cells. The receptor's source is a human donor in good health. Some libraries in this study had Jurkat cell RNA spiked in. The CDR3 DNA follows: TGTGCCAGTAGTATGAGTGCCTACGAGCAGTACTTC. This gives the protein CASSMSAYEQYF.